One sample yielded the 20 T cell receptor beta chains listed below, sequenced in a study of blood T cells in healthy people across ages. A second about 6 to 12 cycle PCR used barcoded and J-beta primers. From the 5' RACE reads, TCRdb called clonotypes with MiXCR, one entry per CDR3 protein. The data show about 640,000 distinct CDR3 sequences, with roughly 50% seen just once and approximately 37% held by the top ten. The specimen was blood. These receptors all stem from a man in his sixties in good health.

The rearrangement uses TRBV24-1 and TRBJ2-4; 9 bases match TRBD1. This CDR3 has 14 residues. The V gene's germline CDR1 is KGHDR and CDR2 SFDVKD. V shed 4 bases, J shed 14 bases, and the junction held 11 bases outside the gene matches. CDR3 nucleotides: TGTGCCACCAGTGAACTCCGGGACAGGGTCGGCGAGTACTTC. Its protein is CATSELRDRVGEYF.

V is TRBV28 and J is TRBJ2-5; maybe TRBD2 (5 bases). The CDR3 length is 15 residues. V gave up 2 bases and J gave up 4 bases, with 14 bases separating them. CDR1 and CDR2 from the germline V gene are MDHEN and SYDVKM. The CDR3 bases are TGTGCCAGCAGTTTAATTGCAGGCGCGGGAGAGACCCAGTACTTC. It is translated as CASSLIAGAGETQYF.

V usage is TRBV20-1 and J usage is TRBJ2-7; D is undetermined. The length of the CDR3 is 14 residues. Germline V gene data show CDR1 as DFQATT and CDR2 as SNEGSKA (reference sequence). The V end lost 1 base, the J end lost 0 bases, and 10 bases lay between the germline ends. The CDR3 DNA follows: TGCAGTGCTAGAGCGGTCTCTAGCTCCTACGAGCAGTACTTC. Amino acids: CSARAVSSSYEQYF.

The chain couples TRBV4-2 to TRBJ2-1; no clear D gene. CDR1 and CDR2 from the germline V gene are LGHNA and YNFKEQ. This CDR3 has 12 amino acids. Trimming cost V 2 bases and J 6 bases, with 5 bases left between them. CDR3 nucleotides: TGTGCCAGCAGCCAACTAGTCAATGAGCAGTTCTTC. Its translation: CASSQLVNEQFF.

The rearrangement uses TRBV5-1 and TRBJ1-1, with 7 bases matching TRBD1. The ends lost 4 bases at V and 12 bases at J; junction bases unmatched: 12. The germline gives CDR1 SGHRS, CDR2 YFSETQ. The CDR3 runs 13 residues. CDR3 region: CASSPGTAVTSFF. The CDR3 coding sequence is TGCGCCAGCAGCCCAGGGACAGCCGTCACGTCTTTCTTT.

This clonotype was found a few times. The rearrangement uses TRBV29-1 and TRBJ2-5, with unresolved D. Germline loops: CDR1 SQVTM, CDR2 ANQGSEA. The V end was cut by 4 bases, the J end by 3 bases, with 9 bases between. The CDR3 loop spans 12 amino acids. CDR3 nucleotide sequence: TGCAGCGTTGGAGACACGGAAGAGACCCAGTACTTC. Protein product: CSVGDTEETQYF.

The J gene is TRBJ2-5, the V gene TRBV27, with a tentative D call TRBD2 (6 bases). Germline V gene data show CDR1 as MNHEY and CDR2 as SMNVEV (reference sequence). CDR3 length: 16 residues. The V end lost 6 bases, the J end lost 2 bases, and 19 bases lay between the germline ends. The CDR3 DNA reads TGTGCCAGCAGGGGGAACCGCGGGACTCAACAAGAGACCCAGTACTTC. Translating gives CASRGNRGTQQETQYF.

This clonotype was counted a few times. The chain uses TRBV2 and TRBJ2-5, with TRBD2 identical over 7 bases. Germline V gene lookup returns CDR1 SNHLY and CDR2 FYNNEI. The CDR3 runs 14 residues. The J segment lost 7 bases and the V segment lost 2 bases, leaving 7 bases of the junction unmatched. CDR3 sequence reads: CASSERLAVGTQYF. The CDR3 DNA is TGTGCCAGCAGTGAACGGCTAGCGGTGGGGACCCAGTACTTC.

For this clonotype: The junction differs from germline at one of its ends, possibly a read error. This chain connects TRBV5-1 to TRBJ1-4; weak D call: TRBD1 (5 bases). Germline assignment: CDR1 SGHRS and CDR2 YFSETQ. The CDR3 is made up of 15 amino acids. CDR3 sequence reads: CASSRTIQDNEKLFF. CDR3 DNA: TGCGCCAGCAGCCGCACAATACAGGATAATGAAAAGCTGTTTTTT. The whole variable domain, remainder taken from reference TRBV5-1 and TRBJ1-4, is KAGVTQTPRYLIKTRGQQVTLSCSPISGHRSVSWYQQTPGQGLQFLFEYFSETQRNKGNFPGRFSGRQFSNSRSEMNVSTLELGDSALYLCASSRTIQDNEKLFFGSGTQLSVL.

As concerns this clonotype: This may be a read error, as it is one base from a much larger clone. This chain uses TRBV28 with TRBJ1-1, with 7 nucleotides matching TRBD1. This CDR3 is 12 amino acids long. The V gene's germline CDR1 is MDHEN and CDR2 SYDVKM. J gave up 12 bases and V 4 bases, and 8 bases lay outside the gene matches. CDR3 nucleotide sequence: TGTGCCAGCAGTTCCAGACAGGGTTTTACTTTCTTT. Amino acids: CASSSRQGFTFF.

The V gene is TRBV29-1, the J gene TRBJ2-1, with 15 bases identical to TRBD2. The germline V gene has CDR1 SQVTM and CDR2 ANQGSEA. The CDR3 loop spans 13 amino acids. V shed 8 bases, J shed 9 bases, and the junction held 5 bases outside the gene matches. CDR3 residues: CSSGLAGGTEQFF. CDR3 bases: TGCAGCTCCGGACTAGCGGGGGGGACTGAGCAGTTCTTC.

V and J are TRBV7-2 and TRBJ2-2, with 7 bases matching TRBD1. The germline V gene has CDR1 SGHTA and CDR2 FQGNSA. The CDR3 has 16 amino acids. V lost 4 bases, J lost 5 bases, and 10 bases stayed unmatched. CDR3 coding DNA: TGTGCCAGCAGCTCTCGAGGGGGCGCATGGACCGGGGAGCTGTTTTTT. Protein sequence: CASSSRGGAWTGELFF.

This clonotype was seen a few times. The chain links TRBV11-2 to TRBJ2-6, with 10 positions matching TRBD1. The germline CDR1 and CDR2 sequences are SGHAT and FQNNGV. This CDR3 is built from 17 residues. V shed 8 bases, J shed 0 bases, and the junction held 7 bases outside the gene matches. The CDR3 region is CASYPGQGFSGANVLTF. Here the CDR3 DNA reads TGTGCCAGCTATCCGGGACAGGGGTTCTCTGGGGCCAACGTCCTGACTTTC.

In its sample, this clonotype was seen many times. The rearrangement joins TRBV5-4 to TRBJ2-7; D unresolved. Germline V lookup: CDR1 SGHNT, CDR2 YYREEE (reference sequence). Trimming pared 2 bases from V and 0 bases from J, leaving 9 bases between. The CDR3 loop spans 14 amino acids. DNA for the CDR3: TGTGCCAGCAGCTTCGGGCTGTACTCCTACGAGCAGTACTTC. Translation: CASSFGLYSYEQYF. The entire variable domain, with the rest obtained from reference TRBV5-4 and TRBJ2-7, is as follows: ETGVTQSPTHLIKTRGQQVTLRCSSQSGHNTVSWYQQALGQGPQFIFQYYREEENGRGNFPPRFSGLQFPNYSSELNVNALELDDSALYLCASSFGLYSYEQYFGPGTRLTVT.

V gene TRBV4-1 combines with J gene TRBJ2-1; no firm D call. Per the germline V gene, CDR1 is MGHRA and CDR2 is YSYEKL. CDR3 length: 18 residues. Trimming shortened V by 0 bases and J by 0 bases, and 15 bases separated the two germline ends. The CDR3 protein is CASSQDLSLQASYNEQFF. The DNA of the CDR3 is TGCGCCAGCAGCCAAGATCTCTCCCTGCAGGCCTCCTACAATGAGCAGTTCTTC.

Remarks on this clonotype: Germline is not matched at one junction end, which may reflect a read error. The chain is built from TRBV6-1 and TRBJ2-1; 9 bases fit TRBD1. The CDR3 is made up of 15 amino acids. Looked up from germline, CDR1 is MNHNS and CDR2 is SASEGT. This chain's CDR3 is CASTSGTGTINGQFF. CDR3 in DNA: TGTGCCAGCACCTCGGGGACAGGGACTATCAATGGGCAGTTCTTC.

The J gene is TRBJ2-7, the V gene TRBV28; 7 positions match TRBD2. The V gene's germline CDR1 is MDHEN and CDR2 SYDVKM. This CDR3 comprises 14 residues. Germline trimming cut 6 bases from V and 0 bases from J; bases unmatched to any gene: 5. CDR3 bases: TGTGCCAGCAGACCGGGGGGTGACTCCTACGAGCAGTACTTC. Its translation: CASRPGGDSYEQYF.

The chain joins TRBV2 to TRBJ2-7, with 8 positions matching TRBD1. This CDR3 spans 15 amino acids. Germline V lookup: CDR1 SNHLY, CDR2 FYNNEI. V gave up 6 bases and J gave up 1 base; unmatched junction bases: 8. CDR3 in amino acids: CASRRRQGWSYEQYF. CDR3 in DNA: TGTGCCAGCAGACGACGACAGGGGTGGTCCTACGAGCAGTACTTC.

The chain carries TRBV23-1 and TRBJ2-4; D ambiguous. The closer fit of TRBJ2-7 to the DNA end suggests the J call may be wrong. TRBV23-1 is flagged as an ORF with uncertain function. The CDR3 is 14 amino acids. In DNA form, the CDR3 reads TGCGCCAGCAGTCAATCCAGGTTTTTCTACGAGCAGTACTTC. Amino acids: CASSQSRFFYEQYF.

This clonotype occurred a few times. This sequence joins TRBV5-5 and TRBJ2-5; 11 bases are shared with TRBD1. TRBJ2-7 explains the end of the DNA better; the J call may be wrong. Germline-derived CDR1 and CDR2 are SGHKS and YYEKEE (reference sequence). The CDR3 totals 17 residues. The CDR3 DNA reads TGTGCCAGCAGCCCCCCCGGGACAGGGGGTTTAGACTACGAGCAGTACTTC. Translation gives CASSPPGTGGLDYEQYF.